The T cell receptor (beta chain) described here comes from a study of blood T cell repertoires in COVID-19. Whole-study context: The United States, Italy and Spain supplied acute and convalescent COVID-19 samples.

This clone was seen a handful of times. Germline lookup yields CDR1 ENHRY and CDR2 SYGVKD. The CDR3 spans 12 residues. V lost 4 bases to trimming and J lost 5 bases, with 8 bases between them. In the study's own analysis: Estimation of nucleated cell counts was performed using reference gene primer amplification. The data were produced by immunoSEQ multiplex PCR, yet TCRdb's version contains in-frame clones alone and is incomplete. That table furnishes V, J and clone size, whereas the DNA furnished D and trimming. The data contain about 440,000 clones, about nine tenths of them singletons. Specimen: PBMCs or T cells enriched from blood (not recorded which). The chain combines TRBV10-3 with TRBJ1-1, with unresolved D. The sequence was obtained from a man younger than 35 who had recovered from COVID-19. The CDR3 region is CAISAPFTEAFF. The CDR3 bases are TGTGCCATCAGTGCCCCTTTTACTGAAGCTTTCTTT.